This record covers a single T cell receptor beta chain. This sample was taken from a study of cytomegalovirus exposure and HLA in healthy donors. Study at large: There were 90 million to 130 million unique TCR beta sequences, drawn from approximately 190 million T cells, in an earlier analysis.

The PCR made use of 60 Vbeta and 13 Jbeta primers. Only in-frame clones appear in the TCRdb table, and some are missing; sequencing was by immunoSEQ multiplex PCR. The table has about 110,000 clones, just over 70% seen once. This CDR3 region has 14 residues. The germline V and J ends were trimmed by 3 bases and 4 bases, with 10 bases remaining between them. In germline, CDR1 is SGHTA, CDR2 FQGTGA. This TCR was sampled from a boy aged 5 to 17 in good health and CMV-seronegative. Sequenced material: PBMCs. This chain uses TRBV7-3 with TRBJ2-1, with D possibly TRBD2 on 6 matching bases. DNA for the CDR3: TGTGCCAGCAGCTTTAGCGGCACGTACAATGAGCAGTTCTTC. It codes for CASSFSGTYNEQFF.